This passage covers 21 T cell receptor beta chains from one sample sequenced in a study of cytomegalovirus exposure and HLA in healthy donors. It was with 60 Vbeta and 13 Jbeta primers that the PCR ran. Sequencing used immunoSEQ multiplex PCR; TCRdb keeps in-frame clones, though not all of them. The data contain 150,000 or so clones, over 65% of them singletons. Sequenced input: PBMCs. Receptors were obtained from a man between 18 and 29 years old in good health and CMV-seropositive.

The CDR3 reads CASSDFTNTGELFF. The CDR3 DNA is TGTGCCAGCAGTGATTTCACGAACACCGGGGAGCTGTTTTTT. V is TRBV6-1 and J is TRBJ2-2, with no clear D. The CDR3 totals 14 residues. Germline loops: CDR1 MNHNS, CDR2 SASEGT. V dropped 3 bases and J dropped 0 bases, with 5 bases sitting between them.

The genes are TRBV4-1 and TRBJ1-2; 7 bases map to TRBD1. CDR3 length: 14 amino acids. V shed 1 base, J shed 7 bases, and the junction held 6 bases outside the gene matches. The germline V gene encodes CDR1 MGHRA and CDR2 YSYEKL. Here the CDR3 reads CASSQVGGQPGYTF. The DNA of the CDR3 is TGCGCCAGCAGCCAAGTAGGGGGACAGCCTGGCTACACCTTC.

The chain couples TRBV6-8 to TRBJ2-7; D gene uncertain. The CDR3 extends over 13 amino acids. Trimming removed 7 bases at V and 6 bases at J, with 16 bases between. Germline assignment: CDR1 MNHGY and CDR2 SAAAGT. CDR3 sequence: CASINPPWGEQYV. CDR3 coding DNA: TGTGCCAGCATCAACCCACCGTGGGGCGAGCAGTACGTC.

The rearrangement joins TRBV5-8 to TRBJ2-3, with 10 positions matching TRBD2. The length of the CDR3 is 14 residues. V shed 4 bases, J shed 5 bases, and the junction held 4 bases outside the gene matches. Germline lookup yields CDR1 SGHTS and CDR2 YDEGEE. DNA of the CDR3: TGTGCCAGCAGCCCCATAGCGGGAGGAGATACGCAGTATTTT. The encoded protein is CASSPIAGGDTQYF.

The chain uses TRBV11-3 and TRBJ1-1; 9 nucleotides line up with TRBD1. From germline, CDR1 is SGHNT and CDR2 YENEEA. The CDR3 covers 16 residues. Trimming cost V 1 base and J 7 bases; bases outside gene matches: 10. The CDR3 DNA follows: TGTGCCAGCAGCTTAGTTTACACAGGGGGCGAGGGTGAAGCTTTCTTT. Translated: CASSLVYTGGEGEAFF. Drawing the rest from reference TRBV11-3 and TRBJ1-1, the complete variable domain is EAGVVQSPRYKIIEKKQPVAFWCNPISGHNTLYWYLQNLGQGPELLIRYENEEAVDDSQLPKDRFSAERLKGVDSTLKIQPAELGDSAVYLCASSLVYTGGEGEAFFGQGTRLTVV.

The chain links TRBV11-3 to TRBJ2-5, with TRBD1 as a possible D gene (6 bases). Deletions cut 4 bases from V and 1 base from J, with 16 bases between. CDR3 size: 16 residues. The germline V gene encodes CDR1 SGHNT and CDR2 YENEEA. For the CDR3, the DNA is TGTGCCAGCAGCTACGGATCCGGACAGCCCCAAGAGACCCAGTACTTC. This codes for CASSYGSGQPQETQYF.

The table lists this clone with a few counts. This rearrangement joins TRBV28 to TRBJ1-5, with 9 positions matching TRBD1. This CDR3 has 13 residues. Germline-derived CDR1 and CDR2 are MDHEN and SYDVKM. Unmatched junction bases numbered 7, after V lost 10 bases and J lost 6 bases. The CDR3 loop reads CATSGQGSQPQHF. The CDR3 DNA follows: TGTGCCACCTCGGGACAGGGCTCTCAGCCCCAGCATTTT.

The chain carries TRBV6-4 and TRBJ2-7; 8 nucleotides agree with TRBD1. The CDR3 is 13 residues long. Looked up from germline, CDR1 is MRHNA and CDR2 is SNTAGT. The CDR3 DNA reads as TGTGCCAGCAGTGACTCGAGTAGACAGGGGATTTTTGTC. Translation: CASSDSSRQGIFV.

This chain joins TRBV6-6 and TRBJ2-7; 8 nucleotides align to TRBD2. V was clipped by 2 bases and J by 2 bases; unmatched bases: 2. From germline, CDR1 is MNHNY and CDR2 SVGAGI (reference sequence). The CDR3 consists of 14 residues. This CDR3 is CASSYAGGPYEQYV. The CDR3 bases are TGTGCCAGCAGTTACGCGGGGGGCCCCTACGAGCAGTACGTC.

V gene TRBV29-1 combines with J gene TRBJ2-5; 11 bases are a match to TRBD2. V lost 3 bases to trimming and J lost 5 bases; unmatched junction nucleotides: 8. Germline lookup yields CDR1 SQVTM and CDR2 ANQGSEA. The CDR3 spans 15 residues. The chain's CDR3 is CSVDRLAGGLETQYF. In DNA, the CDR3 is TGCAGCGTTGATCGTCTAGCGGGGGGCTTGGAGACCCAGTACTTC.

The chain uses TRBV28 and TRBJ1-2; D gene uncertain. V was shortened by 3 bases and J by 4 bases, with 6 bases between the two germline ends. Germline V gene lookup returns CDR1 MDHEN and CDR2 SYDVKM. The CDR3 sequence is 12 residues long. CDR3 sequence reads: CASSFSGYGYTF. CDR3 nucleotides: TGTGCCAGCAGTTTCTCGGGCTATGGCTACACCTTC.

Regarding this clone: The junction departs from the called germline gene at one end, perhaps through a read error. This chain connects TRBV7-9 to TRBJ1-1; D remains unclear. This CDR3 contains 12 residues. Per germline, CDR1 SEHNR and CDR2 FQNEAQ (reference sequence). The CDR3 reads CSSSFTNTEAFF. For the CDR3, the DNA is TGTTCCAGCAGCTTTACTAACACTGAAGCTTTCTTT.

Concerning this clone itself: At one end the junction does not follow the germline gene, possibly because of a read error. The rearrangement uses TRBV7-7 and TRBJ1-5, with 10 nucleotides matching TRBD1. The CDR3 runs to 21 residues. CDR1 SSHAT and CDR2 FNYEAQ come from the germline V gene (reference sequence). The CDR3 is CASSLASLNRGTGVFQGPQHF. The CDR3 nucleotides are TGTGCTAGCAGCTTAGCTTCGCTTAATAGAGGGACAGGGGTTTTCCAGGGGCCCCAGCATTTT.

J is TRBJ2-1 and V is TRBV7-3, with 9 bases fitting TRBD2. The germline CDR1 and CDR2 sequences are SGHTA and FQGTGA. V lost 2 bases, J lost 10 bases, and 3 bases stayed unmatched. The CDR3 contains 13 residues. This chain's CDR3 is CASSLERGVEQFF. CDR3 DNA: TGTGCCAGCAGCTTAGAGCGGGGGGTCGAGCAGTTCTTC.

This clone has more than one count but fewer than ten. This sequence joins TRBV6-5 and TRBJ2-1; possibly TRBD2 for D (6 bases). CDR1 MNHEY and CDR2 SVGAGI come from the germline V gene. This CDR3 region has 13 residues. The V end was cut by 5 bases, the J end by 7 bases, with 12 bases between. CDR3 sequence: CASSRLGGNEQFF. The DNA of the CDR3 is TGTGCCAGCAGTAGACTGGGGGGAAATGAGCAGTTCTTC.

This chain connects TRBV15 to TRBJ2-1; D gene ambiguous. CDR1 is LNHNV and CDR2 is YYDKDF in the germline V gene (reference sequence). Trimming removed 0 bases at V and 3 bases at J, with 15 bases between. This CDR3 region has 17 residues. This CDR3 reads CATSRDLWQVGYNEQFF. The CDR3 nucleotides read TGTGCCACCAGCAGAGATTTATGGCAGGTGGGCTACAATGAGCAGTTCTTC.

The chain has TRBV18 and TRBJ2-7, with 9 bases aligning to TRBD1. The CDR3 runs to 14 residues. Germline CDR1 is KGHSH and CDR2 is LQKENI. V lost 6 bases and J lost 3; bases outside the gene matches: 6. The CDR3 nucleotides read TGTGCCAGCTCGCGGACAGGGGATTTCTACGAGCAGTACGTC. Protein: CASSRTGDFYEQYV.

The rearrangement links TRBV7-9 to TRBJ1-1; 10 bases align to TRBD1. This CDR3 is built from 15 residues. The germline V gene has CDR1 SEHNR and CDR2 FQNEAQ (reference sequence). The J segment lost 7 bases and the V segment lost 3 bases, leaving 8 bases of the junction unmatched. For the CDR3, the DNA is TGTGCCAGCAGCTTCCCGACAGGGGGCGGGGGTGAAGCTTTCTTT. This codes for CASSFPTGGGGEAFF.

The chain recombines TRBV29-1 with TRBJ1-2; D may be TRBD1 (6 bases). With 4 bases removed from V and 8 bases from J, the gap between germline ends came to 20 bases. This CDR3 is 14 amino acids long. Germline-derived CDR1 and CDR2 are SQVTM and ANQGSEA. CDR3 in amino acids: CSVGTGPESWGYTF. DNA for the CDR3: TGCAGCGTTGGAACAGGGCCCGAATCGTGGGGCTACACCTTC.

Here the CDR3 reads CASSIGLTEAFF. In nucleotides, the CDR3 is TGTGCCAGTAGTATTGGGCTCACTGAAGCTTTCTTT. This sequence joins TRBV19 and TRBJ1-1, with D hard to call. CDR1 and CDR2 from the germline V gene are LNHDA and SQIVND (reference sequence). The CDR3 length is 12 residues. The V end was cut by 3 bases, the J end by 4 bases, with 6 bases between.

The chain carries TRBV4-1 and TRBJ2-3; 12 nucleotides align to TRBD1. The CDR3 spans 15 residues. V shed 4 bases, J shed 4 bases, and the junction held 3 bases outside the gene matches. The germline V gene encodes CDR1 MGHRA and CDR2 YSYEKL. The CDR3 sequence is CASSPGQGASDTQYF. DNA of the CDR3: TGCGCCAGCAGCCCGGGACAGGGGGCATCAGATACGCAGTATTTT.